This record concerns one T cell receptor (beta chain) sequence. Its antigen remains unknown. The data derive from a study of shared clonotypes between healthy human individuals. Background on the study: The donor pool was made up of two women and a few men aged 18 to 49.

Whole-study results and caveats: The study drew on few donors, limiting represented genetic and exposure-history diversity.

CD8 cells regarded as naive lacked CD45RO, were positively chosen for CCR7, and omitted terminally differentiated effector memory CD45RA+ cells. Splitting of each subset's genomic DNA was done evenly across several immunoSEQ plates. The data were produced by immunoSEQ multiplex PCR, yet TCRdb's version contains in-frame clones alone and is incomplete. The sample carries about 2.1 million clones, around 93% recorded once. Trimming took 6 bases from V and 7 from J; bases not matched to a gene: 5. Looked up from germline, CDR1 is LNHDA and CDR2 is SQIVND (reference sequence). This CDR3 contains 13 residues.

The sequenced sample was naive CD8+ T cells from PBMCs. The TCR was taken from a young man in good health. Some clones in this sample may be carry-over from other donors' samples. The rearrangement uses TRBV19 and TRBJ1-5; 8 bases agree with TRBD1. The DNA of the CDR3 is TGTGCCAGTAGGACAGGGGCGCACCAGCCCCAGCATTTT. It is translated as CASRTGAHQPQHF.